The T cell receptor (beta chain) described here comes from a study of CD8+ T cells in alopecia areata. Study information: It was oral tofacitinib, at 5 to 10 mg twice daily, that treated patients received. Whole-study results and caveats: In blood and scalp, many expanded lesional clones persisted during tofacitinib.

Extraction of RNA preceded its reverse transcription into cDNA, which served as the sequencing template. Some clones are missing from TCRdb's copy, which holds only in-frame ones; the method was immunoSEQ multiplex PCR. The sample contains about 170,000 clones, about 61% of which appear only once. Documented treatment: oral pan-JAK inhibitor, 5-10 mg twice daily. The CDR3 spans 17 residues. Germline lookup yields CDR1 SGHRS and CDR2 YFSETQ. The V and J ends lost 5 bases and 0 bases, in that order; junction bases with no gene match: 4. This clone came up a few times. Its specificity is not known. This clonotype originated in a human donor with alopecia areata. The rearrangement links TRBV5-1 to TRBJ2-6, with 11 bases identical to TRBD1. Material: CD4+ T cells sorted from blood, obtained at approximately week 60, from a patient treated with tofacitinib. The CDR3 protein is CASRVGTGGSGANVLTF. The CDR3 region has the DNA TGCGCCAGCAGGGTCGGGACAGGGGGCTCTGGGGCCAACGTCCTGACTTTC.